These 25 T cell receptor beta chains were all obtained from the same sample, sequenced in a study of beta chain features in type 1 diabetes. Of the isolated RNA, all was reverse transcribed, and so the sequenced material was expressed TCRB transcripts. Profiling relied on immunoSEQ multiplex PCR, and the TCRdb table lists in-frame clones only, not all of them. The repertoire holds about 370,000 clones, with roughly 9.8% as singletons. Their recognized antigens are unknown. Points from the study as a whole: TCRB CDR3 length was moderately but significantly reduced in all four CD4+ subsets of Type 1 diabetes patients.

The sample consisted of central memory CD4+ T cells from blood. The source of these receptors is a man aged 25 to 40 with type 1 diabetes.

The sample holds a few counts of this clone. The chain is built from TRBV25-1 and TRBJ2-7; D is undetermined. Germline V gene lookup returns CDR1 MGHDK and CDR2 SYGVNS. The CDR3 has 12 residues. V was shortened by 4 bases and J by 6 bases, with 10 bases between the two germline ends. CDR3 sequence: CASSVRGFEQYF. DNA for the CDR3: TGTGCCAGCAGTGTTCGTGGTTTCGAGCAGTACTTC.

This clone was found a few times. V gene TRBV7-9 combines with J gene TRBJ2-3; 10 bases fit TRBD2. This CDR3 comprises 16 residues. The germline V gene encodes CDR1 SEHNR and CDR2 FQNEAQ (reference sequence). V shed 1 base and J 4 bases; nucleotides not matched to a gene: 5. CDR3 coding DNA: TGTGCCAGCAGCTTAGGGCTAGCGGGAGTCTCAGATACGCAGTATTTT. Encoded protein: CASSLGLAGVSDTQYF. Full variable domain (missing parts from reference TRBV7-9 and TRBJ2-3): DTGVSQNPRHKITKRGQNVTFRCDPISEHNRLYWYRQTLGQGPEFLTYFQNEAQLEKSRLLSDRFSAERPKGSFSTLEIQRTEQGDSAMYLCASSLGLAGVSDTQYFGPGTRLTVL.

J is TRBJ2-3 and V is TRBV5-1, with no clear D. Trimming left V 7 bases short and J 4 bases short, with 13 bases between. The CDR3 contains 13 residues. Germline loops: CDR1 SGHRS, CDR2 YFSETQ. The chain's CDR3 is CASSDPPADTQYF. CDR3 coding DNA: TGCGCCAGCTCCGACCCTCCGGCAGATACGCAGTATTTT. The entire variable domain, with the rest obtained from reference TRBV5-1 and TRBJ2-3, is as follows: KAGVTQTPRYLIKTRGQQVTLSCSPISGHRSVSWYQQTPGQGLQFLFEYFSETQRNKGNFPGRFSGRQFSNSRSEMNVSTLELGDSALYLCASSDPPADTQYFGPGTRLTVL.

This clone was seen a handful of times. In DNA form, the CDR3 reads TGTGCCAGCAGCGTATCTAACAGGGTTCATGAGCAGTTCTTC. It is translated as CASSVSNRVHEQFF. This chain connects TRBV9 to TRBJ2-1; D may be TRBD1 (6 bases). The CDR3 has 14 residues. Germline assignment: CDR1 SGDLS and CDR2 YYNGEE. Trimming took off 1 base at V and 8 bases at J, with 13 bases between the two ends.

The gene calls are TRBV21-1 and TRBJ1-5; the DNA was not compared with TRBD1, the D call given in the table. TRBV21-1 is described as a pseudogene. The CDR3 spans 14 residues. CDR3 in amino acids: CASSLGQGNQPQHF. DNA for the CDR3: TGTGCCAGCAGCCTAGGACAGGGCAATCAGCCCCAGCATTTT.

The chain employs TRBV4-1 and TRBJ1-2; D not resolved. V was pared by 6 bases and J by 4 bases, with 6 bases between. The CDR3 is 11 amino acids. The germline gives CDR1 MGHRA, CDR2 YSYEKL. CDR3 in DNA: TGCGCCAGCAGTACCCGCTATGGCTACACCTTC. Its protein product is CASSTRYGYTF.

The rearrangement joins TRBV28 to TRBJ1-5; D may be TRBD1 (6 bases). The germline gives CDR1 MDHEN, CDR2 SYDVKM. This CDR3 region has 16 residues. Trimming removed 7 bases at V and 7 bases at J, with 23 bases between. The CDR3 sequence is CASIWGGTLLGQPQHF. CDR3 DNA sequence: TGTGCCAGCATTTGGGGGGGCACCCTCCTCGGGCAGCCCCAGCATTTT. Complete variable domain (other parts from reference TRBV28 and TRBJ1-5): DVKVTQSSRYLVKRTGEKVFLECVQDMDHENMFWYRQDPGLGLRLIYFSYDVKMKEKGDIPEGYSVSREKKERFSLILESASTNQTSMYLCASIWGGTLLGQPQHFGDGTRLSIL.

In its sample, this clone was seen a few times. This chain's CDR3 is CAWSGQGQPQHF. The CDR3 coding sequence is TGTGCCTGGAGTGGACAGGGGCAGCCCCAGCATTTT. V usage is TRBV30 and J usage is TRBJ1-5; 8 nucleotides match TRBD1. The CDR3 sequence is 12 residues long. With V trimmed by 1 base and J by 7 bases, 0 bases remained unmatched. Germline-derived CDR1 and CDR2 are GTSNPN and SVGIG (reference sequence).

Only a few counts were recorded for this clone. The sample holds other DNA sequences that translate to the same CDR3. V and J are TRBV28 and TRBJ1-3; a weak D match, TRBD1 (6 bases). Germline V gene lookup returns CDR1 MDHEN and CDR2 SYDVKM. This CDR3 spans 14 amino acids. The V end lost 6 bases, the J end lost 1 base, and 10 bases lay between the germline ends. The CDR3 loop reads CASSRTGSGNTIYF. CDR3 nucleotides: TGTGCCAGCAGCCGAACAGGGTCTGGAAACACCATATATTTT.

There are a few counts of this clone. V and J are TRBV4-3 and TRBJ2-5; D might be TRBD2 (8 bases). CDR1 is LGHNA and CDR2 is YSLEER in the germline V gene. Trimming left V 3 bases short and J 7 bases short, with 18 bases between. This CDR3 has 15 amino acids. CDR3: CASSQGLEGAGTQYF. CDR3 DNA sequence: TGCGCCAGCAGCCAGGGACTAGAGGGGGCGGGGACCCAGTACTTC.

This clone was seen ten or more times. The chain carries TRBV7-3 and TRBJ2-7; perhaps TRBD1 as D (6 bases). The V and J ends lost 4 bases and 6 bases respectively, with 19 bases between them. This CDR3 is 15 amino acids long. Germline CDR1 is SGHTA and CDR2 is FQGTGA. In DNA form, the CDR3 reads TGTGCCAGCAGCTCGAGCGTGGGGGCCTCTCGCGAGCAGTACTTC. This gives the protein CASSSSVGASREQYF.

The chain uses TRBV15 and TRBJ1-5, with D possibly matching TRBD1 (5 bases). Germline V gene lookup returns CDR1 LNHNV and CDR2 YYDKDF (reference sequence). The V end was cut by 5 bases, the J end by 7 bases, with 12 bases between. This CDR3 has 13 amino acids. The CDR3 here is CATSYGGGQPQHF. The DNA of the CDR3 is TGTGCCACCAGCTACGGGGGGGGACAGCCCCAGCATTTT.

This clone was found a few times. V usage is TRBV7-9 and J usage is TRBJ1-4, with D uncertain. Germline values: CDR1 SEHNR, CDR2 FQNEAQ (reference sequence). The CDR3 loop spans 14 amino acids. The V end was cut by 1 base, the J end by 5 bases, with 8 bases between. In nucleotides, the CDR3 is TGTGCCAGCAGCTTAGGGTTCCGGAATGAAAAACTGTTTTTT. Translation gives CASSLGFRNEKLFF.

There are many counts of this clone. The rearrangement joins TRBV28 to TRBJ1-2; 10 nucleotides align to TRBD1. Germline V gene sequence: CDR1 MDHEN, CDR2 SYDVKM. V was pared by 10 bases and J by 5 bases, with 4 bases of the junction left unmatched. CDR3 length: 12 residues. Written as DNA, the CDR3 is TGTGCCATCTCGGACAGGGGGTATGGCTACACCTTC. Translated, it gives CAISDRGYGYTF.

This clone came up a few times. The V call is TRBV19, the J call TRBJ2-5; D uncertain. Germline V gives CDR1 LNHDA, CDR2 SQIVND (reference sequence). The germline V and J ends were trimmed by 7 bases and 7 bases, with 19 bases remaining between them. The CDR3 contains 14 residues. CDR3 amino acids: CASTPERSFGTQYF. The DNA for the CDR3 is TGTGCCAGTACCCCGGAGAGGAGTTTTGGGACCCAGTACTTC.

The gene calls are TRBV18 and TRBJ1-1; 10 nucleotides line up with TRBD1. The V and J ends lost 4 bases and 5 bases, in that order; junction bases with no gene match: 10. CDR1 and CDR2 from the germline V gene are KGHSH and LQKENI. The CDR3 is 16 amino acids. The CDR3, as DNA: TGTGCCAGCTCACAAAATTCCCCGGGACAGGGGACTGAAGCTTTCTTT. Translating it yields CASSQNSPGQGTEAFF.

This clone was detected a few times. The rearrangement joins TRBV29-1 to TRBJ1-2, with D perhaps matching TRBD1 (5 bases). The V end lost 4 bases, the J end lost 3 bases, and 21 bases lay between the germline ends. This CDR3 has 16 residues. Germline V gene data show CDR1 as SQVTM and CDR2 as ANQGSEA. CDR3 in DNA: TGCAGCGTTGCTGGGCTAGGGGCAGGGTCTGACTATGGCTACACCTTC. Encoded protein: CSVAGLGAGSDYGYTF.

The V and J genes are TRBV11-3 and TRBJ1-1; possible D gene TRBD1, 6 bases. The CDR3 contains 13 residues. Looked up from germline, CDR1 is SGHNT and CDR2 is YENEEA. V shed 5 bases and J shed 7 bases, with 14 bases lying between them. For the CDR3, the DNA is TGTGCCAGCAGCCCCCGGGACACGCATGAAGCTTTCTTT. Protein: CASSPRDTHEAFF.

This sequence joins TRBV7-9 and TRBJ2-5, with TRBD1 matching over 9 bases. The J call may be in error: the DNA end matches TRBJ2-7 better. CDR3 length: 15 residues. CDR1 SEHNR and CDR2 FQNEAQ come from the germline V gene (reference sequence). CDR3 loop: CASSLGRTGAPEQYF. CDR3 in DNA: TGTGCCAGCAGCTTAGGGCGGACAGGGGCGCCCGAGCAGTACTTC.

A single count supports this clone. The rearrangement links TRBV20-1 to TRBJ2-7, with TRBD2 matching 8 bases. V shed 6 bases, J shed 6 bases, and the junction held 4 bases outside the gene matches. The germline V gene has CDR1 DFQATT and CDR2 SNEGSKA (reference sequence). CDR3 length: 11 amino acids. CDR3 sequence: CSATGGAEQYF. The CDR3 region has the DNA TGCAGTGCCACGGGAGGGGCCGAGCAGTACTTC.

This clone has a handful of counts. This chain links TRBV7-3 with TRBJ2-2; D gene unclear. The CDR3 extends over 15 amino acids. Trimming shortened V by 5 bases and J by 5 bases, and 15 bases separated the two germline ends. Germline CDR1 and CDR2: SGHTA and FQGTGA. CDR3 sequence reads: CASSLLKTLTGELFF. In DNA form, the CDR3 reads TGTGCCAGCAGCCTCCTGAAGACGCTAACCGGGGAGCTGTTTTTT.

The chain combines TRBV27 with TRBJ1-2, with D perhaps matching TRBD1 (5 bases). V was cut by 9 bases and J by 4 bases, with 21 bases left in between. Germline V gene data show CDR1 as MNHEY and CDR2 as SMNVEV (reference sequence). The CDR3 is made up of 15 amino acids. CDR3 DNA: TGTGCCAGTCGAATGGGAGGGGCGAGTTTCTATGGCTACACCTTC. It is translated as CASRMGGASFYGYTF.

The chain employs TRBV7-2 and TRBJ2-7; D gene unclear. Trimming shortened V by 6 bases and J by 7 bases, and 13 bases separated the two germline ends. This CDR3 spans 12 amino acids. Germline-derived CDR1 and CDR2 are SGHTA and FQGNSA. The CDR3 coding sequence is TGTGCCAGCAGATCCCCCGGTGGGGAGCAGTACTTC. Its translation: CASRSPGGEQYF.

V usage is TRBV2 and J usage is TRBJ1-4; 9 bases are shared with TRBD1. The CDR3 is made up of 14 amino acids. V shed 5 bases, J shed 7 bases, and the junction held 5 bases outside the gene matches. CDR1 is SNHLY, CDR2 FYNNEI, per germline. The CDR3 reads CASSWTGVGEKLFF. The CDR3 coding sequence is TGTGCCAGCAGTTGGACAGGGGTTGGTGAAAAACTGTTTTTT. Combining the CDR3 with reference TRBV2 and TRBJ1-4 gives the whole variable domain EPEVTQTPSHQVTQMGQEVILRCVPISNHLYFYWYRQILGQKVEFLVSFYNNEISEKSEIFDDQFSVERPDGSNFTLKIRSTKLEDSAMYFCASSWTGVGEKLFFGSGTQLSVL.

This clone has ten or more counts. The chain employs TRBV28 and TRBJ1-5, with 8 bases identical to TRBD1. CDR1 MDHEN and CDR2 SYDVKM come from the germline V gene. This CDR3 has 16 residues. V trimming: 6 bases; J trimming: 4 bases; junction bases outside the gene matches: 11. In DNA form, the CDR3 reads TGTGCCAGCAGCCATAGACAGGGGAATCCAAATCAGCCCCAGCATTTT. It is translated as CASSHRQGNPNQPQHF.